Below are 23 T cell receptor beta chains sequenced from a single sample in a study of blood T cell repertoires in COVID-19. Assay: immunoSEQ multiplex PCR; the TCRdb copy retains only in-frame clones and omits some. Counted here are about 200,000 clones, around four fifths occurring once; the ten biggest clones make up 0.95%. Material for sequencing was peripheral blood. These receptors came from a man in his sixties with COVID-19, enrolled during active disease.

This clone was recorded only once. J is TRBJ2-7 and V is TRBV9; the match to TRBD1 covers 10 bases. V lost 4 bases, J lost 4 bases, and 5 bases stayed unmatched. This CDR3 comprises 14 residues. Per germline, CDR1 SGDLS and CDR2 YYNGEE. CDR3 coding DNA: TGTGCCAGCAGCCGATCGGACAGGGGGTACGAGCAGTACTTC. The encoded protein is CASSRSDRGYEQYF.

V usage is TRBV4-2 and J usage is TRBJ2-1; TRBD2 matches 8 bases. This CDR3 region has 16 residues. Germline lookup yields CDR1 LGHNA and CDR2 YNFKEQ. V lost 3 bases, J lost 8 bases, and 12 bases stayed unmatched. The chain's CDR3 is CASSQLAGTTFYEQFF. As DNA, the CDR3 is TGTGCCAGCAGCCAGTTAGCGGGGACGACATTCTATGAGCAGTTCTTC.

The rearrangement uses TRBV3-1 (or the pseudogene TRBV3-2) and TRBJ2-3; D might be TRBD2 (6 bases). CDR1 is LGHDT and CDR2 is YNNKEL in the germline V gene (reference sequence). Deletions cut 6 bases from V and 4 bases from J, with 17 bases between. The CDR3 length is 15 residues. Here the CDR3 DNA reads TGTGCCAGCAGTCCGGGGGTGGCCAAGTCAGATACGCAGTATTTT. This translates into CASSPGVAKSDTQYF.

The chain employs TRBV3-1 (or the pseudogene TRBV3-2) and TRBJ2-3; 9 bases line up with TRBD2. With V trimmed by 1 base and J by 5 bases, 13 bases remained unmatched. Germline V gene data show CDR1 as LGHDT and CDR2 as YNNKEL (reference sequence). This CDR3 contains 18 residues. The CDR3 region has the DNA TGTGCCAGCAGCCAAGTAGGTGGTGCGGGAGGGCCGATAGATACGCAGTATTTT. Protein sequence: CASSQVGGAGGPIDTQYF.

The J gene is TRBJ2-1, the V gene TRBV5-1; 8 nucleotides align to TRBD1. This CDR3 contains 15 residues. Losses at the gene ends were 4 bases for V and 8 bases for J; bases not matched to a gene: 11. Germline V gene data show CDR1 as SGHRS and CDR2 as YFSETQ. The CDR3 region has the DNA TGCGCCAGCAGCCCGGACAGGGTGCGTAGGGATGAGCAGTTCTTC. It specifies CASSPDRVRRDEQFF.

A single count supports this clone. The rearrangement joins TRBV7-9 to TRBJ2-3; TRBD2 matches at 9 bases. V trimming: 5 bases; J trimming: 5 bases; junction bases outside the gene matches: 11. Germline-derived CDR1 and CDR2 are SEHNR and FQNEAQ (reference sequence). CDR3 length: 16 residues. Written as DNA, the CDR3 is TGTGCCAGCAGCGATTATGCGGGAGGGCCTTTAGATACGCAGTATTTT. It translates to CASSDYAGGPLDTQYF.

On this clone: Its ends do not fully match the called genes, so a read error is possible. The rearrangement joins TRBV11-2 to TRBJ2-7, with TRBD1 identical over 7 bases. The CDR3 runs to 11 residues. Germline V gives CDR1 SGHAT, CDR2 FQNNGV. The CDR3 DNA is TGTGCCAGCAGCTCCACAGGGGTCATGGACTTC. Its protein product is CASSSTGVMDF.

V and J are TRBV27 and TRBJ2-1; TRBD1 aligns across 9 bases. The CDR3 length is 15 residues. The J segment lost 7 bases and the V segment lost 2 bases, leaving 6 bases of the junction unmatched. CDR1 MNHEY and CDR2 SMNVEV come from the germline V gene (reference sequence). CDR3 loop: CASSLIGTGRNEQFF. For the CDR3, the DNA is TGTGCCAGCAGTTTAATTGGGACAGGGAGGAATGAGCAGTTCTTC.

CDR3 protein: CASSHGGLQPQHF. The CDR3 nucleotides read TGTGCCAGCAGCCATGGGGGCCTTCAGCCCCAGCATTTT. V is TRBV7-9 and J is TRBJ1-5; tentative D call: TRBD1 (6 bases). Trimming pared 5 bases from V and 6 bases from J, leaving 11 bases between. The germline V gene has CDR1 SEHNR and CDR2 FQNEAQ (reference sequence). The CDR3 covers 13 residues.

The chain employs TRBV19 and TRBJ2-7; 7 positions agree with TRBD1. The CDR3 totals 15 residues. The trim removed 5 bases at V and 1 base at J, leaving 8 bases unmatched. CDR1 and CDR2 (germline): LNHDA, SQIVND (reference sequence). CDR3 in amino acids: CASSRSETGSYEQYF. CDR3 nucleotides: TGTGCCAGTAGTCGATCGGAGACAGGGTCCTACGAGCAGTACTTC.

This clone was observed a few times. This chain joins TRBV7-2 and TRBJ1-4; D may be TRBD1 (5 bases). Trimming pared 1 base from V and 2 bases from J, leaving 8 bases between. The CDR3 loop spans 15 amino acids. Germline V gene sequence: CDR1 SGHTA, CDR2 FQGNSA. DNA for the CDR3: TGTGCCAGCAGCTTAGTTCGGGGGACTAATGAAAAACTGTTTTTT. This codes for CASSLVRGTNEKLFF.

This chain links TRBV28 with TRBJ2-2, with TRBD2 identical over 7 bases. Germline loops: CDR1 MDHEN, CDR2 SYDVKM. This CDR3 contains 16 residues. V dropped 2 bases and J dropped 4; count of bases not matched to a gene: 7. CDR3 in DNA: TGTGCCAGCAGTTTAGGCGGGGGTGGAGGCACCGGGGAGCTGTTTTTT. The encoded protein is CASSLGGGGGTGELFF. Looking up the rest from reference TRBV28 and TRBJ2-2 gives the full variable domain: DVKVTQSSRYLVKRTGEKVFLECVQDMDHENMFWYRQDPGLGLRLIYFSYDVKMKEKGDIPEGYSVSREKKERFSLILESASTNQTSMYLCASSLGGGGGTGELFFGEGSRLTVL.

The chain carries TRBV6-2 or TRBV6-3 and TRBJ1-2; 10 nucleotides line up with TRBD1. This CDR3 region has 13 residues. The junction had 3 bases not matched to a gene; V was cut back by 5 bases and J by 6 bases. CDR1 and CDR2 from the germline V gene are MNHEY and SVGEGT. The CDR3 DNA follows: TGTGCCAGCAGTGACAGGGGGCAGGATGGCTACACCTTC. Amino acids: CASSDRGQDGYTF.

In its sample, this clone was seen once. The J gene is TRBJ1-5, the V gene TRBV15; D is unresolved. The CDR3 runs to 14 residues. CDR1 is LNHNV and CDR2 is YYDKDF in the germline V gene (reference sequence). The V and J ends lost 5 bases and 0 bases respectively, with 8 bases between them. The CDR3, as DNA: TGTGCCACCAGCGGCAGATCTAGCAATCAGCCCCAGCATTTT. Protein sequence: CATSGRSSNQPQHF. The full variable domain, completed using reference TRBV15 and TRBJ1-5, is DAMVIQNPRYQVTQFGKPVTLSCSQTLNHNVMYWYQQKSSQAPKLLFHYYDKDFNNEADTPDNFQSRRPNTSFCFLDIRSPGLGDTAMYLCATSGRSSNQPQHFGDGTRLSIL.

This chain links TRBV28 with TRBJ2-1, with 8 bases that match TRBD2. This CDR3 is built from 16 residues. CDR1 is MDHEN and CDR2 is SYDVKM in the germline V gene. The trim removed 6 bases at V and 0 bases at J, leaving 7 bases unmatched. The DNA for the CDR3 is TGTGCCAGCAGACTTGGGGGGACTAGCTCCTACAATGAGCAGTTCTTC. Translation gives CASRLGGTSSYNEQFF. Variable domain in full (rest from reference TRBV28 and TRBJ2-1): DVKVTQSSRYLVKRTGEKVFLECVQDMDHENMFWYRQDPGLGLRLIYFSYDVKMKEKGDIPEGYSVSREKKERFSLILESASTNQTSMYLCASRLGGTSSYNEQFFGPGTRLTVL.

This clone came up a few times. At the DNA level, this CDR3 is encoded by other sequences in the same sample as well. V and J are TRBV28 and TRBJ1-4; 8 nucleotides agree with TRBD1. The CDR3 sequence is 14 residues long. Germline V gives CDR1 MDHEN, CDR2 SYDVKM. V dropped 5 bases and J dropped 7; count of bases not matched to a gene: 6. In DNA, the CDR3 is TGTGCCAGCAGTAGACAGGGGAGGGGTGAAAAACTGTTTTTT. Protein product: CASSRQGRGEKLFF.

The chain has TRBV14 and TRBJ2-3; 8 bases fit TRBD2. V was clipped by 2 bases and J by 4 bases; unmatched bases: 14. CDR3 size: 18 residues. CDR1 SGHDN and CDR2 FVKESK come from the germline V gene. The CDR3 spells CASSQFGFSGRWADTQYF. CDR3 in DNA: TGTGCCAGCAGCCAATTTGGCTTCAGCGGGAGATGGGCAGATACGCAGTATTTT.

This chain connects TRBV5-1 to TRBJ2-6, with TRBD1 identical over 9 bases. Looked up from germline, CDR1 is SGHRS and CDR2 is YFSETQ. The J segment lost 1 base and the V segment lost 3 bases, leaving 8 bases of the junction unmatched. The CDR3 length is 18 residues. For the CDR3, the DNA is TGCGCCAGCAGCTCAGGACAGGGGATTGCGTCTGGGGCCAACGTCCTGACTTTC. Translated: CASSSGQGIASGANVLTF.

The chain joins TRBV19 to TRBJ1-1; 9 bases map to TRBD1. The CDR3 has 14 amino acids. Germline assignment: CDR1 LNHDA and CDR2 SQIVND (reference sequence). The J segment lost 5 bases and the V segment lost 1 base, leaving 2 bases of the junction unmatched. The CDR3 loop is CASSIAGTGTEAFF. The CDR3 DNA is TGTGCCAGTAGTATAGCCGGGACAGGGACTGAAGCTTTCTTT.

The gene calls are TRBV27 and TRBJ1-1; unclear D gene. The CDR3 loop spans 13 amino acids. Germline CDR1 is MNHEY and CDR2 is SMNVEV (reference sequence). Trimming took off 1 base at V and 3 bases at J, with 6 bases between the two ends. The CDR3, as DNA: TGTGCCAGCAGTTTATTCTCCCACACTGAAGCTTTCTTT. It yields the protein CASSLFSHTEAFF.

This clone was recorded only once. The gene calls are TRBV3-1 (or the pseudogene TRBV3-2) and TRBJ1-1; D is undetermined. The CDR3 length is 14 residues. With 0 bases removed from V and 2 bases from J, the gap between germline ends came to 7 bases. Germline V gene sequence: CDR1 LGHDT, CDR2 YNNKEL (reference sequence). In DNA form, the CDR3 reads TGTGCCAGCAGCCAAGATCCCACTAACACTGAAGCTTTCTTT. Protein product: CASSQDPTNTEAFF.

The chain employs TRBV19 and TRBJ1-3, with D possibly matching TRBD1 (5 bases). V lost 6 bases, J lost 0 bases, and 12 bases lay in between. The CDR3 has 15 amino acids. Germline V lookup: CDR1 LNHDA, CDR2 SQIVND (reference sequence). CDR3 protein: CASSPQETSGNTIYF. CDR3 nucleotides: TGTGCCAGTAGCCCACAGGAGACCTCTGGAAACACCATATATTTT.

The genes are TRBV7-9 and TRBJ1-3, with a weak D call TRBD1 (6 bases). The V and J ends lost 5 bases and 4 bases respectively, with 24 bases between them. Germline lookup yields CDR1 SEHNR and CDR2 FQNEAQ (reference sequence). This CDR3 has 18 amino acids. CDR3 DNA: TGTGCCAGCAGCGGTTCACCGGTGGGACACGGGTCAGGAAACACCATATATTTT. It specifies CASSGSPVGHGSGNTIYF.